The 29 T cell receptor beta chains in this list originate from one sample, sequenced in a study of identical twins. MiXCR was run by TCRdb on the 5' RACE reads, yielding one entry per CDR3 protein. In the table there are a few hundred thousand distinct CDR3 sequences, about 16% of which are singletons. Another study also made use of these data, one on yellow fever vaccine responses in identical twins.

The sample taken for sequencing was CD4+ T cells sorted from blood. Source of these receptors: a woman aged 18-35 years in good health.

The sample holds many counts of this clonotype. The CDR3 loop reads CSVTAGNLDEQFF. The DNA for the CDR3 is TGCAGCGTTACGGCAGGGAATTTAGATGAGCAGTTCTTC. The J gene is TRBJ2-1, the V gene TRBV29-1; possible D gene TRBD1, 5 bases. The V gene lost 5 bases and the J gene lost 8 bases, with 16 bases spanning the gap. The germline gives CDR1 SQVTM, CDR2 ANQGSEA. There are 13 residues in the CDR3.

The chain joins TRBV29-1 to TRBJ1-1, with a possible D match to TRBD1 (6 bases). Germline CDR1 is SQVTM and CDR2 is ANQGSEA. The germline V and J ends were trimmed by 4 bases and 6 bases, with 15 bases remaining between them. The CDR3 length is 13 residues. The CDR3 here is CSVVRPTGSEAFF. CDR3 coding DNA: TGCAGCGTTGTGCGGCCTACAGGGTCTGAAGCTTTCTTT.

In this sample, this clonotype turned up many times. V usage is TRBV29-1 and J usage is TRBJ1-1, with 7 bases matching TRBD1. This CDR3 is built from 14 residues. V lost 4 bases to trimming and J lost 4 bases; unmatched junction nucleotides: 9. Germline V gives CDR1 SQVTM, CDR2 ANQGSEA. CDR3 amino acids: CSVVATGSITEAFF. DNA for the CDR3: TGCAGCGTTGTCGCGACAGGGTCTATCACTGAAGCTTTCTTT.

This chain links TRBV4-2 with TRBJ2-7; 12 bases line up with TRBD2. Germline V CDR1 and CDR2: LGHNA, YNFKEQ. V shed 0 bases and J 12 bases; nucleotides not matched to a gene: 9. This CDR3 has 15 amino acids. CDR3 region: CASSQEGLAGGPRYF. In DNA form, the CDR3 reads TGTGCCAGCAGCCAAGAGGGGCTAGCGGGAGGGCCAAGGTACTTC.

This clonotype has a handful of counts. The genes are TRBV20-1 and TRBJ2-5, with D tentatively TRBD2 (5 bases). The ends were cut back, 3 bases at V and 5 bases at J, with 19 bases in the middle. This CDR3 is 15 amino acids long. CDR1 is DFQATT, CDR2 SNEGSKA, per germline (reference sequence). The DNA for the CDR3 is TGCAGTGCTAGGGACGAGGGCGGGTTGGTGGAGACCCAGTACTTC. Amino acid sequence: CSARDEGGLVETQYF.

This clonotype showed up many times. The V call is TRBV4-1, the J call TRBJ1-1; no definite D call. The V gene lost 4 bases and the J gene lost 5 bases, with 8 bases spanning the gap. The CDR3 totals 12 residues. The germline CDR1 and CDR2 sequences are MGHRA and YSYEKL. The CDR3 protein is CASSRAATEAFF. As DNA, the CDR3 is TGCGCCAGCAGCCGCGCGGCTACTGAAGCTTTCTTT.

This clonotype was seen more than once but under ten times. The chain joins TRBV6-1 to TRBJ2-3, with D unresolved. The CDR3 totals 15 residues. Germline CDR1 MNHNS, CDR2 SASEGT. V was cut by 1 base and J by 1 base, with 9 bases left in between. The CDR3 DNA sequence: TGTGCCAGCAGTGAAGGTGGGCGGCGCACAGATACGCAGTATTTT. It specifies CASSEGGRRTDTQYF.

The rearrangement uses TRBV27 and TRBJ2-3; 10 bases fit TRBD2. The CDR3 extends over 20 amino acids. Germline V gene data show CDR1 as MNHEY and CDR2 as SMNVEV (reference sequence). Unmatched junction bases numbered 14, after V lost 2 bases and J lost 0 bases. CDR3 amino acids: CASSLIRPLGLAASTDTQYF. Written as DNA, the CDR3 is TGTGCCAGCAGTTTAATTAGGCCTCTAGGACTAGCGGCTAGCACAGATACGCAGTATTTT.

This clonotype was counted a few times. V is TRBV7-8 and J is TRBJ2-5; no clear D. The CDR3 length is 16 residues. V was cut by 3 bases and J by 1 base, with 15 bases left in between. CDR1 and CDR2 (germline): SGHVS, FQNEAQ. CDR3 DNA: TGTGCCAGCAGCTTGGACCGGGTTCGGACCCAAGAGACCCAGTACTTC. It is translated as CASSLDRVRTQETQYF.

This clonotype was seen only a few times. The chain carries TRBV20-1 and TRBJ2-1; 10 bases map to TRBD2. Losses at the gene ends were 6 bases for V and 9 bases for J; bases not matched to a gene: 23. CDR1 is DFQATT, CDR2 SNEGSKA, per germline (reference sequence). The CDR3 covers 18 residues. The CDR3, as DNA: TGCAGTGCCAAGGGGCTAGCGGGAGAGGGAAAATATTCTGGTGAGCAGTTCTTC. It translates to CSAKGLAGEGKYSGEQFF.

J is TRBJ1-5 and V is TRBV3-1, with D possibly matching TRBD1 (6 bases). V gave up 5 bases and J gave up 3 bases, with 11 bases separating them. CDR1 is LGHDT, CDR2 YNNKEL, per germline (reference sequence). The CDR3 loop spans 14 amino acids. CDR3 region: CASSDGQYNQPQHF. The CDR3 region has the DNA TGTGCCAGCAGCGATGGACAGTACAATCAGCCCCAGCATTTT.

This clonotype was observed a few times. The chain carries TRBV6-5 and TRBJ1-1; 9 nucleotides line up with TRBD1. This CDR3 has 18 residues. CDR1 MNHEY and CDR2 SVGAGI come from the germline V gene. V was pared by 6 bases and J by 5 bases, with 19 bases of the junction left unmatched. CDR3 bases: TGTGCCAGCAGCTTACGCGTCCCGGGACAGGGAATTAGGACTGAAGCTTTCTTT. Translated: CASSLRVPGQGIRTEAFF.

The V and J genes are TRBV3-1 and TRBJ2-7, with 11 bases aligning to TRBD2. The junction had 6 bases not matched to a gene; V was cut back by 6 bases and J by 5 bases. Germline CDR1 is LGHDT and CDR2 is YNNKEL (reference sequence). This CDR3 contains 14 residues. The CDR3 nucleotides read TGTGCCAGCAGGTCGACTAGCGGGGTCCACGAGCAGTACTTC. Protein product: CASRSTSGVHEQYF.

V and J are TRBV18 and TRBJ1-1; tentatively, D is TRBD1 (5 bases). Per germline, CDR1 KGHSH and CDR2 LQKENI. Trimming took off 4 bases at V and 1 base at J, with 16 bases between the two ends. The CDR3 is 16 amino acids. In nucleotides, the CDR3 is TGTGCCAGCTCACAGGCACTCTCGGGACCGAACACTGAAGCTTTCTTT. Translated, it gives CASSQALSGPNTEAFF.

This clonotype was counted between two and nine times. The gene calls are TRBV28 and TRBJ2-1; D is undetermined. CDR1 is MDHEN, CDR2 SYDVKM, per germline. This CDR3 has 15 residues. The germline V and J ends were trimmed by 5 bases and 2 bases, with 13 bases remaining between them. The CDR3 spells CASSTPGQAYNEQFF. Here the CDR3 DNA reads TGTGCCAGCAGTACCCCTGGGCAGGCCTACAATGAGCAGTTCTTC.

This clonotype was detected a few times. The rearrangement joins TRBV7-2 to TRBJ2-3; D unresolved. The CDR3 length is 15 residues. Germline CDR1 and CDR2: SGHTA and FQGNSA. V was trimmed by 2 bases and J by 1 base, leaving 10 bases between them. The DNA for the CDR3 is TGTGCCAGCAGCTTATTTCTATCGGGCACAGATACGCAGTATTTT. The encoded protein is CASSLFLSGTDTQYF.

The chain joins TRBV7-6 to TRBJ2-1; either TRBD1 or TRBD2 may supply D (7 bases each). Trimming removed 5 bases at V and 6 bases at J, with 17 bases between. The CDR3 covers 15 residues. CDR1 and CDR2 from the germline V gene are SGHVS and FNYEAQ. For the CDR3, the DNA is TGTGCCAGCAGCCACCAGGGGGGAGGGTCCAATGAGCAGTTCTTC. Protein product: CASSHQGGGSNEQFF.

Only a few counts were recorded for this clonotype. V gene TRBV7-2 combines with J gene TRBJ2-1; D gene ambiguous. Trimming pared 2 bases from V and 2 bases from J, leaving 16 bases between. Germline values: CDR1 SGHTA, CDR2 FQGNSA. The CDR3 covers 17 residues. CDR3 protein: CASSLSILTTTYNEQFF. The CDR3 nucleotides read TGTGCCAGCAGCTTATCAATCCTCACTACCACCTACAATGAGCAGTTCTTC.

This clonotype has only a few counts. The chain carries TRBV10-3 and TRBJ2-3; TRBD1 might be the D (5 bases). The CDR3 sequence is 14 residues long. Germline V gives CDR1 ENHRY, CDR2 SYGVKD. V lost 9 bases and J 2 bases, leaving 15 bases between the germline ends. This chain's CDR3 is CAIQEGVFTDTQYF. As DNA, the CDR3 is TGTGCCATTCAAGAAGGGGTGTTCACAGATACGCAGTATTTT.

The CDR3 DNA reads TGTGCCACCAGTGATTCCGGGCAGTCACGCCCTAGCACAGATACGCAGTATTTT. It is translated as CATSDSGQSRPSTDTQYF. This sequence joins TRBV24-1 and TRBJ2-3; D ambiguous. The CDR3 consists of 18 residues. Germline V gene data show CDR1 as KGHDR and CDR2 as SFDVKD. V lost 2 bases and J lost 0, with 17 bases in between.

A few counts support this clonotype. The chain is built from TRBV20-1 and TRBJ1-4, with D uncertain. Germline V CDR1 and CDR2: DFQATT, SNEGSKA (reference sequence). The CDR3 contains 15 residues. V dropped 1 base and J dropped 5 bases, with 14 bases sitting between them. CDR3 in DNA: TGCAGTGCTAGAGGTGCACATGAACCAAATGAAAAACTGTTTTTT. Amino acids: CSARGAHEPNEKLFF.

This clonotype was observed many times. This chain connects TRBV7-2 to TRBJ2-7; possibly TRBD1 for D (6 bases). CDR1 SGHTA and CDR2 FQGNSA come from the germline V gene. The V end lost 1 base, the J end lost 6 bases, and 19 bases lay between the germline ends. The CDR3 consists of 16 residues. CDR3 sequence: CASSLGPRTSGVEQYF. The CDR3 DNA reads as TGTGCCAGCAGCTTAGGCCCGCGCACCTCAGGGGTCGAGCAGTACTTC. Based on the CDR3 plus reference TRBV7-2 and TRBJ2-7, the full variable domain is GAGVSQSPSNKVTEKGKDVELRCDPISGHTALYWYRQSLGQGLEFLIYFQGNSAPDKSGLPSDRFSAERTGGSVSTLTIQRTQQEDSAVYLCASSLGPRTSGVEQYFGPGTRLTVT.

This clonotype was seen a few times. V usage is TRBV2 and J usage is TRBJ1-2; the match to TRBD1 covers 7 bases. Germline V CDR1 and CDR2: SNHLY, FYNNEI. With 7 bases clipped from V and 4 bases from J, the junction kept 18 bases outside the gene matches. The CDR3 sequence is 17 residues long. CDR3 sequence: CASTPTVHRQGSYGYTF. Written as DNA, the CDR3 is TGTGCCAGCACTCCCACCGTCCACCGACAGGGTAGCTATGGCTACACCTTC.

At least ten counts were recorded for this clonotype. The chain has TRBV20-1 and TRBJ1-5, with D possibly being TRBD1 (5 bases). This CDR3 is 12 amino acids long. Germline-derived CDR1 and CDR2 are DFQATT and SNEGSKA (reference sequence). Deletions cut 5 bases from V and 9 bases from J, with 14 bases between. The CDR3 loop is CSAPQTGGPQHF. The CDR3 DNA follows: TGCAGTGCTCCCCAGACGGGGGGGCCCCAGCATTTT.

This clonotype was found a few times. The chain recombines TRBV28 with TRBJ2-1, with D possibly matching TRBD1 (5 bases). V was cut by 3 bases and J by 9 bases, with 9 bases left in between. CDR1 and CDR2 (germline): MDHEN, SYDVKM. CDR3 length: 12 residues. The chain's CDR3 is CASSFFGAEQFF. The CDR3 nucleotides read TGTGCCAGCAGTTTCTTTGGGGCTGAGCAGTTCTTC. Full variable domain (missing parts from reference TRBV28 and TRBJ2-1): DVKVTQSSRYLVKRTGEKVFLECVQDMDHENMFWYRQDPGLGLRLIYFSYDVKMKEKGDIPEGYSVSREKKERFSLILESASTNQTSMYLCASSFFGAEQFFGPGTRLTVL.

The gene calls are TRBV24-1 and TRBJ2-5; a possible D gene is TRBD1 (5 bases). CDR3 length: 15 amino acids. Germline CDR1 reads KGHDR; CDR2 reads SFDVKD. The V and J ends lost 4 bases and 1 base respectively, with 12 bases between them. This CDR3 reads CATSESRQFQETQYF. The DNA for the CDR3 is TGTGCCACCAGTGAATCCAGACAGTTCCAAGAGACCCAGTACTTC.

The rearrangement uses TRBV20-1 and TRBJ2-1; TRBD2 agrees at 7 bases. The CDR3 consists of 12 residues. The J segment lost 12 bases and the V segment lost 5 bases, leaving 10 bases of the junction unmatched. CDR1 is DFQATT, CDR2 SNEGSKA, per germline (reference sequence). The DNA for the CDR3 is TGCAGTGCTGCCCCTCGACTAGCCGCGCAGTTCTTC. Amino acids: CSAAPRLAAQFF.

The rearrangement links TRBV28 to TRBJ1-4, with 8 bases identical to TRBD1. V lost 5 bases, J lost 12 bases, and 14 bases stayed unmatched. The CDR3 totals 15 residues. Germline V lookup: CDR1 MDHEN, CDR2 SYDVKM. The CDR3 sequence: CASSTGQGDGKELFF. CDR3 DNA sequence: TGTGCCAGCAGTACAGGACAGGGTGACGGCAAGGAACTGTTTTTT.

The chain joins TRBV7-7 to TRBJ2-1; the D is unclear. Germline-derived CDR1 and CDR2 are SSHAT and FNYEAQ (reference sequence). This CDR3 is built from 13 residues. Trimming removed 4 bases from V and 7 bases from J, with 11 bases in between. The CDR3 sequence is CASSSRIGNEQFF. CDR3 coding DNA: TGTGCCAGCAGCTCTCGGATTGGAAATGAGCAGTTCTTC.